These T cell receptor beta chains were read from a single sample in a study of T-cell reconstitution after alpha-beta-depleted transplantation in children. MiXCR, applied by TCRdb to the PCR reads, yields one record per CDR3 protein. The table has roughly 500,000 distinct CDR3 sequences, about an eighth seen once. The specimen comprised PBMCs from the stem cell graft donor, sampled from the stem cell graft. The receptors were gathered from a human donor who donated a stem cell graft to a child with combined immunodeficiency. Each CDR3 is given with its conserved first and last residue. The D gene is left open where the match is weak. The size entry is marked missing in some rows and otherwise reads once, few, many or a size class.

clone_size	cdr3_length	v_call	j_call	d_call	cdr3_nt	cdr3_aa
few	16	TRBV27	TRBJ2-7	.	TGTGCCAGCAGTCCACCTGGAGGGGGCACCTCCTACGAGCAGTACTTC	CASSPPGGGTSYEQYF
few	19	TRBV6-1	TRBJ2-1	.	TGTGCCAGCAGTACCCCTTGGGTATGGGCGGGGGCCACCTACAATGAGCAGTTCTTC	CASSTPWVWAGATYNEQFF
few	16	TRBV20-1	TRBJ1-5	TRBD1	TGCAGTGCTAGAGAAAGGGGACAGGGGGGAAGTCAGCCCCAGCATTTT	CSARERGQGGSQPQHF
.	18	TRBV6-2/TRBV6-3	TRBJ2-1	.	TGTGCCAGCAGTTTCACCGACCTCCTTTTGGGCTCCTACAATGAGCAGTTCTTC	CASSFTDLLLGSYNEQFF
few	13	TRBV20-1	TRBJ2-3	.	TGCAGTGCTAGAGAAGGGGCGTTGGATACGCAGTATTTT	CSAREGALDTQYF
few	14	TRBV7-2	TRBJ2-5	.	TGTGCCAGCAGCCAAAGGACAGACCAAGAGACCCAGTACTTC	CASSQRTDQETQYF
.	14	TRBV6-5	TRBJ1-1	.	TGTGCCAGCAGTTACGGTACAGGGATAACTGAAGCTTTCTTT	CASSYGTGITEAFF
many	15	TRBV3-1	TRBJ2-1	.	TGTGCCAGCAGCCTCATCGGGTCTATATACAATGAGCAGTTCTTC	CASSLIGSIYNEQFF
.	13	TRBV6-1	TRBJ1-2	TRBD1	TGTGCCAGCAGGCCGGACAGGGTTCTTGGCTACACCTTC	CASRPDRVLGYTF
.	14	TRBV12-3/TRBV12-4	TRBJ2-1	TRBD2	TGTGCCAGCAGTTCTAGCGGGAACTACAATGAGCAGTTCTTC	CASSSSGNYNEQFF
.	17	TRBV5-1	TRBJ2-7	TRBD1	TGCGCCAGCAGCTTGGCGGGTGGAGGGACAGGCCGCTACGAGCAGTACTTC	CASSLAGGGTGRYEQYF
many	15	TRBV5-1	TRBJ2-1	TRBD1	TGCGCCAGCAGCCTCTCGCCAGGGGGCTTCAGTGAGCAGTTCTTC	CASSLSPGGFSEQFF
many	12	TRBV12-3/TRBV12-4	TRBJ1-1	.	TGTGCCAGCAGTTTCGACAGGCGTGAAGCTTTCTTT	CASSFDRREAFF
.	16	TRBV12-3/TRBV12-4	TRBJ2-7	TRBD1	TGTGCCAGCAGTTTTCATATCGGGACAGGGTATATCGAGCAGTACTTC	CASSFHIGTGYIEQYF
few	16	TRBV12-3/TRBV12-4	TRBJ1-5	TRBD1	TGTGCCAGCACCATGTTGACAGGGGGCGTTTTTCAGCCCCAGCATTTT	CASTMLTGGVFQPQHF
.	16	TRBV4-3	TRBJ2-1	TRBD2	TGCGCCAGCAGCCAAGATCTTAGCGGGGCAGCGCATGAGCAGTTCTTC	CASSQDLSGAAHEQFF
.	19	TRBV5-1	TRBJ2-1	TRBD2	TGCGCCAGCAGCTTAGCCGGGACTAGCGGGTCCCACTCCTACAATGAGCAGTTCTTC	CASSLAGTSGSHSYNEQFF
.	15	TRBV29-1	TRBJ2-2	.	TGCAGCGCCCCCTCAGGGAAATCGAACACCGGGGAGCTGTTTTTT	CSAPSGKSNTGELFF
few	13	TRBV20-1	TRBJ2-5	TRBD2	TGCAGTGCTAGGACGGGAGGGCCGGAGACCCAGTACTTC	CSARTGGPETQYF
.	15	TRBV20-1	TRBJ2-7	TRBD2	TGCAGTGCGGCCGGGGAGGCTAGCGGGAGCTACGAGCAGTACTTC	CSAAGEASGSYEQYF
.	16	TRBV5-1	TRBJ2-1	.	TGCGCCAGCAGCTCAACGGCTAGGGGCTCCTACAATGAGCAGTTCTTC	CASSSTARGSYNEQFF